These T cell receptor beta chains were read from a single sample in a study of cytomegalovirus exposure and HLA in healthy donors. The method was immunoSEQ multiplex PCR; TCRdb's version includes in-frame clones alone and lacks a portion of them. This table holds around 170,000 clones, around 84% found once. The sequenced sample consisted of PBMCs. These receptors came from a woman aged 50 to 60 in good health and CMV-seropositive. Both conserved end residues are part of each CDR3. Each record gives: J gene, D gene, clone size, V gene, CDR3 DNA, CDR3 protein. The D gene is left open where the match is weak. Size is omitted from some rows. Given values are once, few, many or a class for expanded clones.

TRBJ1-2	NA	once	TRBV6-5	TGTGCCAGCAGTTACAGATCCCAGGGAAACTATGGCTACACCTTC	CASSYRSQGNYGYTF
TRBJ1-5	NA	NA	TRBV27	TGTGCCAGCAGCCAAGGAGGGGGGGACCAGCCCCAGCATTTT	CASSQGGGDQPQHF
TRBJ1-3	NA	few	TRBV6-5	TGTGCCAGCAGTTACAGACAGGCGGACGTGGGAAACACCATATATTTT	CASSYRQADVGNTIYF
TRBJ1-1	NA	NA	TRBV10-1	TGCGCCAGCAGCTCGGCCCGGGTGAACACTGAAGCTTTCTTT	CASSSARVNTEAFF
TRBJ2-7	NA	NA	TRBV21-1	TGTGCCAGCAGCAGAAATGGAAGGGGCTCATTCTACGAGCAGTACTTC	CASSRNGRGSFYEQYF
TRBJ2-1	NA	NA	TRBV9	TGTGCCAGCAGCGTAGAGTCTAACTCCTACAATGAGCAGTTCTTC	CASSVESNSYNEQFF
TRBJ2-5	NA	NA	TRBV5-8	TGTGCCAGCAGCGGACGGGGGTACCAAGAGACCCAGTACTTC	CASSGRGYQETQYF
TRBJ2-3	NA	NA	TRBV19	TGTGCCAGTTCCGGTGGGGCACTGGGGGATACGCAGTATTTT	CASSGGALGDTQYF
TRBJ1-6	NA	NA	TRBV6-5	TGTGCCAGCAGGAGGGTCTCCTATAATTCACCCCTCCACTTT	CASRRVSYNSPLHF
TRBJ1-6	NA	NA	TRBV28	TGTGCCAGCACCTTCGGAGACAGGACTAATTCACCCCTCCACTTT	CASTFGDRTNSPLHF
TRBJ1-3	NA	few	TRBV4-3	TGCGCCAGCAGCCGAGAATCTCCAGGGCCCCTTTCTGGAAACACCATATATTTT	CASSRESPGPLSGNTIYF
TRBJ2-5	NA	NA	TRBV5-1	TGCGCCAGCAGACGGGTTTCTCGGGAGACCCAGTACTTC	CASRRVSRETQYF
TRBJ1-1	TRBD1	NA	TRBV6-5	TGTGCCAGCAGTCGGGGACTGACAGGGGATGAAGCTTTCTTT	CASSRGLTGDEAFF
TRBJ2-2	NA	once	TRBV19	TGTGCCAGTAGATCGGGACTCTTGAACACCGGGGAGCTGTTTTTT	CASRSGLLNTGELFF
TRBJ2-3	TRBD2	NA	TRBV11-1	TGTGCCAGCAGCTATAGCGGGGCTAGCACAGATACGCAGTATTTT	CASSYSGASTDTQYF
TRBJ1-2	NA	NA	TRBV19	TGTGCCAGTAGTATAGAAGCGACAGGAGGTGGCTACACCTTC	CASSIEATGGGYTF
TRBJ2-1	TRBD2	NA	TRBV7-3	TGTGCCAGCGCCGAGGCGGGAGGTGGGGCCTACAATGAGCAGTTCTTC	CASAEAGGGAYNEQFF
TRBJ1-1	NA	once	TRBV6-1	TGTGCCAGCACCACGACGCGGGGGACGTATGAAGCTTTCTTT	CASTTTRGTYEAFF
TRBJ1-1	NA	NA	TRBV5-4	TGTGCCAGCAGCTTGGGGGCAGGGCTTTCGAACACTGAAGCTTTCTTT	CASSLGAGLSNTEAFF
TRBJ2-1	TRBD2	NA	TRBV5-1	TGCGCCAGCAGCTTGGCCCTAGCGGGGCTAAACAATGAGCAGTTCTTC	CASSLALAGLNNEQFF
TRBJ1-1	NA	NA	TRBV6-5	TGTGCCAGCCAGGGAAACACTGAAGCTTTCTTT	CASQGNTEAFF
TRBJ1-1	NA	NA	TRBV11-3	TGTGCCAGCAGCCCTACAGGGACAACTGAAGCTTTCTTT	CASSPTGTTEAFF
TRBJ2-2	NA	NA	TRBV6-4	TGTGCCAGCAGTGTTCGGGAGAACACCGGGGAGCTGTTTTTT	CASSVRENTGELFF
TRBJ2-7	TRBD1	NA	TRBV11-2	TGTGCCAGCAGCCGCAGGGGGTTGCAAGAGCAGTACTTC	CASSRRGLQEQYF
TRBJ1-3	NA	NA	TRBV5-1	TGCGCCAGCAGCGGTCCCGACAGGCGTGGAAACACCATATATTTT	CASSGPDRRGNTIYF
TRBJ2-2	NA	NA	TRBV7-4	TGTGCCAGCAGCTTAGGGCAGCCCCGGGGCACCGGGGAGCTGTTTTTT	CASSLGQPRGTGELFF
TRBJ2-4	TRBD2	NA	TRBV19	TGTGCCAGTAGTATTGGTAAGGGACTAGCGGGGGGCCGAGCCAAAAACATTCAGTACTTC	CASSIGKGLAGGRAKNIQYF
TRBJ1-6	TRBD1	NA	TRBV5-4	TGTGCCAGCAGCTCGCCCTACCGACAGGGCGGATATTCACCCCTCCACTTT	CASSSPYRQGGYSPLHF
TRBJ2-1	TRBD2	NA	TRBV18	TGTGCCAGCTCACCGCGATCTAGCGGGGGCTACAATGAGCAGTTCTTC	CASSPRSSGGYNEQFF
TRBJ2-4	NA	NA	TRBV7-2	TGTGCCAGCAGCTTAGGGGCAGGGGGGACCAAAAACATTCAGTACTTC	CASSLGAGGTKNIQYF
TRBJ1-2	TRBD1	NA	TRBV18	TGTGCCAGCTCACCAAGGGTAGGGGGCTACTATGGCTACACCTTC	CASSPRVGGYYGYTF
TRBJ2-7	TRBD2	NA	TRBV4-1	TGCGCCAGCAGCCAAGATGGGTCGGGGGGGCTATACGAGCAGTACTTC	CASSQDGSGGLYEQYF
TRBJ2-3	NA	NA	TRBV6-5	TGTGCCAGCAGATCCACAGGTGATACGCAGTATTTT	CASRSTGDTQYF
TRBJ2-5	TRBD2	NA	TRBV6-6	TGTGCCAGCAGTTCGCGGGGGGGCCGGGAGACCCAGTACTTC	CASSSRGGRETQYF
TRBJ1-2	TRBD1	once	TRBV4-2	TGTGCCAGCAGCCAAGTCGGCCAGGGGGATGGCTACACCTTC	CASSQVGQGDGYTF
TRBJ2-1	NA	NA	TRBV13	TGTGCCAGCAGCTTAGGCGGTCAGGGGACATACAATGAGCAGTTCTTC	CASSLGGQGTYNEQFF
TRBJ2-1	NA	NA	TRBV30	TGTGCCTGGAGTGTACTCTATGAGCAGTTCTTC	CAWSVLYEQFF